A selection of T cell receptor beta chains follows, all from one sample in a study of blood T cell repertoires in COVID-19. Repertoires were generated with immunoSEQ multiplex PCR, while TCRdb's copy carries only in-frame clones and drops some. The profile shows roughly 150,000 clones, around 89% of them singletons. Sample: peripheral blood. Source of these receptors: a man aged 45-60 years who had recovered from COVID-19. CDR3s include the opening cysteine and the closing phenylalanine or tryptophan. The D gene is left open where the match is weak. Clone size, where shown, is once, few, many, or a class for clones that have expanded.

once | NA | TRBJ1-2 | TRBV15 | CATSRDPGTQGYTF | TGTGCCACCAGCAGAGACCCTGGGACTCAGGGCTACACCTTC
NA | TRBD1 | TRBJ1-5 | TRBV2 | CASRYGTGRDQPQHF | TGTGCCAGCAGATACGGGACAGGGCGCGATCAGCCCCAGCATTTT
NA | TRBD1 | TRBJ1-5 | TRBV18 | CASSPLGQGISNQPQHF | TGTGCCAGCTCTCCACTCGGACAGGGGATTAGCAATCAGCCCCAGCATTTT
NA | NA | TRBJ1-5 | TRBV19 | CASSIAQQSDQPQHF | TGTGCCAGTAGTATTGCCCAACAGTCGGATCAGCCCCAGCATTTT
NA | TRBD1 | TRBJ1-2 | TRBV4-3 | CASSGQGAYDYGYTF | TGCGCCAGCAGCGGACAGGGGGCGTATGACTATGGCTACACCTTC
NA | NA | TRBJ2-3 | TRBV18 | CASSPLAGGTDTQYF | TGTGCCAGCTCACCGTTGGCAGGGGGGACAGATACGCAGTATTTT
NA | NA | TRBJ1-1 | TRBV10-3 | CAISEGGAGNTEAFF | TGTGCCATCAGTGAAGGGGGGGCCGGGAACACTGAAGCTTTCTTT
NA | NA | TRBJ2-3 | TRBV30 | CAWSGAGLRTDTQYF | TGTGCCTGGAGCGGGGCGGGACTTCGCACAGATACGCAGTATTTT
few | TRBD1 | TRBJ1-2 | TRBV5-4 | CASSGTGNYGYTF | TGTGCCAGCAGCGGGACAGGGAACTATGGCTACACCTTC
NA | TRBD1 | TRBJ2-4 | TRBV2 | CASSERQPGQTELAKNIQYF | TGTGCCAGCAGTGAAAGACAACCGGGACAGACCGAACTAGCCAAAAACATTCAGTACTTC
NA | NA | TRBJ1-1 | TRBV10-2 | CASSPGGTYTEAFF | TGCGCCAGCAGTCCAGGTGGGACATACACTGAAGCTTTCTTT
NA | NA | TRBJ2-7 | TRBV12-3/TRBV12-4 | CASSMGPRYEQYF | TGTGCCAGCAGCATGGGGCCTCGCTACGAGCAGTACTTC
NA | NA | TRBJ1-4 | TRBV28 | CASGPGGVVEKLFF | TGTGCCAGCGGCCCCGGGGGGGTGGTCGAAAAACTGTTTTTT
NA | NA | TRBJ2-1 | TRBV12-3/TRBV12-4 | CASSREPHHEQFF | TGTGCCAGCAGTCGTGAGCCCCACCATGAGCAGTTCTTC
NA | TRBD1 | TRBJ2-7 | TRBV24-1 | CATSDRDRGAYEQYF | TGTGCCACCAGTGACCGGGACAGGGGTGCCTACGAGCAGTACTTC
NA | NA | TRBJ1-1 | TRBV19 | CASSINQVSHTEAFF | TGTGCCAGTAGTATAAATCAGGTTAGTCACACTGAAGCTTTCTTT
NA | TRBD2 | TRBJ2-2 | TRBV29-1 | CSVWTSGNTGELFF | TGCAGCGTGTGGACTAGCGGGAACACCGGGGAGCTGTTTTTT
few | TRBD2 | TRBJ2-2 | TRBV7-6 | CASSQTSGRQTGELFF | TGTGCCAGCAGCCAAACTAGCGGGAGACAAACCGGGGAGCTGTTTTTT
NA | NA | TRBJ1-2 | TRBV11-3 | CASSHDSHYGYTF | TGTGCCAGCAGCCACGACAGCCACTATGGCTACACCTTC
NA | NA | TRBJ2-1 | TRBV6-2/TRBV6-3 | CASSYFQAGSIGKSEQFF | TGTGCCAGCAGTTACTTCCAGGCAGGCAGTATTGGTAAAAGTGAGCAGTTCTTC
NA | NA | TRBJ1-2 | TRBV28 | CASSLVTPHGYTF | TGTGCCAGCAGTTTAGTTACACCTCATGGCTACACCTTC
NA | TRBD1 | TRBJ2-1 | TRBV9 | CASSVTLQQGAGYNEQFF | TGTGCCAGCAGCGTTACTCTTCAACAGGGGGCGGGATACAATGAGCAGTTCTTC
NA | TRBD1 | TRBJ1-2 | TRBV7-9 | CASSLAHSGQGGGYTF | TGTGCCAGCAGCTTAGCGCATTCAGGACAGGGAGGCGGCTACACCTTC
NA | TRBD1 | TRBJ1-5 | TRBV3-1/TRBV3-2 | CASSQNSYRGWYQPQHF | TGTGCCAGCAGCCAGAACTCGTACAGGGGTTGGTATCAGCCCCAGCATTTT
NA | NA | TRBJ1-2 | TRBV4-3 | CASSPDSGGLYGYTF | TGCGCCAGCAGCCCAGATTCCGGGGGGCTCTATGGCTACACCTTC
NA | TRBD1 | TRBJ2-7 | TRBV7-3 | CASSPDGTVYEQYF | TGTGCCAGCAGCCCAGACGGGACAGTCTACGAGCAGTACTTC
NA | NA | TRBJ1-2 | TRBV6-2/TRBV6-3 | CASSPTAQGPRGYTF | TGTGCCAGCAGTCCCACGGCGCAGGGTCCTCGTGGCTACACCTTC
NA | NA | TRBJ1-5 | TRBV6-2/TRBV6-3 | CASSYTGTRDQPQHF | TGTGCCAGCAGTTACACGGGGACAAGGGACCAGCCCCAGCATTTT
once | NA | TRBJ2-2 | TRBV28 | CASSQITGELFF | TGTGCCAGCAGTCAAATCACCGGGGAGCTGTTTTTT
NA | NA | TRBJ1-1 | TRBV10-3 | CAISDSGRGNTEAFF | TGTGCCATCAGTGACAGTGGCAGGGGGAACACTGAAGCTTTCTTT
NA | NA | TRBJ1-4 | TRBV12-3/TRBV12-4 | CASSGGHREKLFF | TGTGCCAGCAGTGGGGGACATCGCGAAAAACTGTTTTTT
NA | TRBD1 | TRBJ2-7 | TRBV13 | CASSLGGQGGAYEQYF | TGTGCCAGCAGCTTAGGTGGACAGGGTGGCGCCTACGAGCAGTACTTC
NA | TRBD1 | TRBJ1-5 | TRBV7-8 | CASSFGTASQPQHF | TGTGCCAGCAGCTTCGGGACAGCAAGTCAGCCCCAGCATTTT
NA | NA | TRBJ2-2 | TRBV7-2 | CASGGEVGRTGELFF | TGTGCCAGCGGAGGTGAGGTGGGCCGAACCGGGGAGCTGTTTTTT
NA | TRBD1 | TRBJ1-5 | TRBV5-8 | CASVRTGEMRNQPQHF | TGTGCCAGCGTACGGACAGGGGAGATGAGGAATCAGCCCCAGCATTTT
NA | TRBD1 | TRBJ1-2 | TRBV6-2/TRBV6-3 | CASSSGTGAYGYTF | TGTGCCAGCAGTTCCGGGACAGGAGCTTATGGCTACACCTTC
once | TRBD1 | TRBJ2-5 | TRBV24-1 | CATSDQTGMGETQYF | TGTGCCACCAGTGATCAGACAGGGATGGGGGAGACCCAGTACTTC
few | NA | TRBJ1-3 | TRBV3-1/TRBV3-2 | CASSLAPGSSGNTIYF | TGTGCCAGCAGCCTTGCCCCCGGGAGCTCTGGAAACACCATATATTTT
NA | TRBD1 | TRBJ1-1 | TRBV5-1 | CASSHGQGRETEAFF | TGCGCCAGCAGCCATGGACAGGGGAGGGAGACTGAAGCTTTCTTT
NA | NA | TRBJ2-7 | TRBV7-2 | CASSLAVGVYEQYF | TGTGCCAGCAGCTTAGCAGTCGGAGTCTACGAGCAGTACTTC
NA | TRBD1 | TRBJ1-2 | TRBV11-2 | CASNSQGDRLHGYTF | TGTGCCAGCAATTCTCAAGGGGACAGATTACATGGCTACACCTTC
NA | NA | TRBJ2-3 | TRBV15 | CATSRGGQGTDTQYF | TGTGCCACCAGCAGAGGGGGGCAGGGCACAGATACGCAGTATTTT
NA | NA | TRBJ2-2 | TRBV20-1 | CSASPPWSTGELFF | TGCAGTGCTAGTCCCCCTTGGAGCACCGGGGAGCTGTTTTTT